A single sample gave rise to the 22 T cell receptor beta chains below, sequenced in a study of Ad26.COV2.S vaccination and SARS-CoV-2 variants. Generated by immunoSEQ multiplex PCR, the TCRdb table keeps only in-frame clones and is missing some. Counted here are about 180,000 clones, about 83% occurring once; the ten biggest clones make up 5.5% to 6%. The sequencing used peripheral blood, collected after recovery from COVID-19. These TCRs come from a human donor who had recovered from COVID-19.

The chain combines TRBV19 with TRBJ2-4, with D perhaps TRBD1 (6 bases). The germline gives CDR1 LNHDA, CDR2 SQIVND (reference sequence). V shed 5 bases and J shed 4 bases, with 15 bases lying between them. The CDR3 totals 15 residues. This CDR3 is CASSPWGRRKNIQYF. CDR3 nucleotide sequence: TGTGCCAGTAGTCCCTGGGGGCGGAGAAAAAACATTCAGTACTTC.

The chain joins TRBV30 to TRBJ1-6; weak D call: TRBD1 (6 bases). The CDR3 is 16 amino acids. Looked up from germline, CDR1 is GTSNPN and CDR2 is SVGIG (reference sequence). V lost 0 bases and J 4 bases, leaving 13 bases between the germline ends. The chain's CDR3 is CAWSVLGQLYNSPLHF. The DNA of the CDR3 is TGTGCCTGGAGTGTACTCGGACAGTTATATAATTCACCCCTCCACTTT.

The chain joins TRBV10-3 to TRBJ2-7; 10 bases align to TRBD1. The CDR3 length is 14 residues. V shed 5 bases and J 5 bases; nucleotides not matched to a gene: 6. CDR1 and CDR2 from the germline V gene are ENHRY and SYGVKD. Here the CDR3 reads CAISPGQGIHEQYF. The CDR3 DNA reads TGTGCCATCAGTCCGGGACAGGGGATCCACGAGCAGTACTTC.

The chain links TRBV10-3 to TRBJ2-5; 7 bases map to TRBD1. CDR3 length: 16 amino acids. Germline trimming cut 2 bases from V and 4 bases from J; bases unmatched to any gene: 10. The germline gives CDR1 ENHRY, CDR2 SYGVKD. As DNA, the CDR3 is TGTGCCATCAGTGAGCGTCGGGACAGCCCTGTAGAGACCCAGTACTTC. It yields the protein CAISERRDSPVETQYF.

The genes are TRBV5-1 and TRBJ2-1; D call uncertain. With 6 bases removed from V and 0 bases from J, the gap between germline ends came to 7 bases. CDR3 length: 13 residues. Germline V gives CDR1 SGHRS, CDR2 YFSETQ. In nucleotides, the CDR3 is TGCGCCAGCACTCGTGACTCCTACAATGAGCAGTTCTTC. Translation gives CASTRDSYNEQFF.

The V and J genes are TRBV27 and TRBJ1-1; 8 bases are shared with TRBD1. This CDR3 spans 17 amino acids. The V gene end was trimmed by 1 base and the J gene end by 1 base; junction bases not matched to a gene: 8. Germline lookup yields CDR1 MNHEY and CDR2 SMNVEV (reference sequence). The CDR3 nucleotides read TGTGCCAGCAGTTTATTCCGGGACAGGCGCGAGAACACTGAAGCTTTCTTT. Protein sequence: CASSLFRDRRENTEAFF.

The chain has TRBV9 and TRBJ2-3, with D unclear. Per germline, CDR1 SGDLS and CDR2 YYNGEE. V lost 0 bases and J 6 bases, leaving 5 bases between the germline ends. The CDR3 contains 12 residues. CDR3: CASSVDLDTQYF. The DNA of the CDR3 is TGTGCCAGCAGCGTAGACTTGGATACGCAGTATTTT. Filled out from reference TRBV9 and TRBJ2-3, the complete variable domain reads DSGVTQTPKHLITATGQRVTLRCSPRSGDLSVYWYQQSLDQGLQFLIQYYNGEERAKGNILERFSAQQFPDLHSELNLSSLELGDSALYFCASSVDLDTQYFGPGTRLTVL.

The DNA for the CDR3 is TGTGCCAGCAGCCAGGCCGCACAGGGAAATCATCAGCCCCAGCATTTT. It yields the protein CASSQAAQGNHQPQHF. This chain joins TRBV3-1 (or the pseudogene TRBV3-2) and TRBJ1-5; a weak D match, TRBD1 (6 bases). The CDR3 covers 16 residues. CDR1 is LGHDT, CDR2 YNNKEL, per germline (reference sequence). The V end was cut by 3 bases, the J end by 5 bases, with 17 bases between.

This sequence joins TRBV27 and TRBJ1-1; D is unclear. Between the trimmed V and J ends, which lost 6 bases and 1 base, there was a span of 15 bases. Per germline, CDR1 MNHEY and CDR2 SMNVEV (reference sequence). The CDR3 is 15 residues long. CDR3 sequence: CASRSLRSSNTEAFF. CDR3 DNA: TGTGCCAGCAGGTCTCTCAGGAGTTCGAACACTGAAGCTTTCTTT.

The V and J genes are TRBV19 and TRBJ1-1; D is unresolved. The CDR3 runs 12 residues. CDR1 is LNHDA, CDR2 SQIVND, per germline (reference sequence). Trimming took 5 bases from V and 4 from J, leaving 8 bases between them. Here the CDR3 DNA reads TGTGCCAGTAGTCTGACTTTCACTGAAGCTTTCTTT. Translation: CASSLTFTEAFF.

The chain uses TRBV10-2 and TRBJ2-7, with unresolved D. Germline V gene data show CDR1 as WSHSY and CDR2 as SAAADI. This CDR3 contains 14 residues. V dropped 3 bases and J dropped 2 bases, with 11 bases sitting between them. CDR3 sequence (DNA): TGCGCCAGCAGTGACTCCCGACAACCCTACGAGCAGTACTTC. Translation: CASSDSRQPYEQYF.

The J gene is TRBJ1-1, the V gene TRBV5-4; D call uncertain. V lost 4 bases, J lost 7 bases, and 14 bases lay in between. The CDR3 consists of 13 residues. Looked up from germline, CDR1 is SGHNT and CDR2 is YYREEE (reference sequence). As DNA, the CDR3 is TGTGCCAGCAGCCGAGATACCGACGGTGAAGCTTTCTTT. Translating it yields CASSRDTDGEAFF.

The chain links TRBV7-6 to TRBJ1-6, with D maybe TRBD1 (6 bases). The V and J ends lost 7 bases and 8 bases respectively, with 18 bases between them. In germline, CDR1 is SGHVS, CDR2 FNYEAQ. The CDR3 totals 15 residues. The CDR3 region is CASKNREGGDSPLHF. CDR3 nucleotides: TGTGCCAGCAAAAACAGGGAGGGTGGGGATTCACCCCTCCACTTT.

The V call is TRBV15, the J call TRBJ1-2; D is unresolved. The V gene lost 0 bases and the J gene lost 7 bases, with 21 bases spanning the gap. Germline V gene data show CDR1 as LNHNV and CDR2 as YYDKDF (reference sequence). CDR3 length: 17 amino acids. The CDR3 here is CATSREVIRVTMAGYTF. The DNA of the CDR3 is TGTGCCACCAGCAGAGAGGTGATCCGGGTAACTATGGCTGGCTACACCTTC.

V is TRBV13 and J is TRBJ1-3; unclear D gene. Trimming removed 1 base from V and 0 bases from J, with 10 bases in between. The CDR3 has 16 amino acids. Germline V lookup: CDR1 PRHDT, CDR2 FYEKMQ (reference sequence). CDR3 amino acids: CASSLEPMNSGNTIYF. In DNA form, the CDR3 reads TGTGCCAGCAGCTTAGAGCCTATGAACTCTGGAAACACCATATATTTT.

This chain joins TRBV6-1 and TRBJ2-7; TRBD1 matches 7 bases. From germline, CDR1 is MNHNS and CDR2 SASEGT. V was pared by 2 bases and J by 5 bases, with 9 bases of the junction left unmatched. The CDR3 length is 15 residues. CDR3 nucleotide sequence: TGTGCCAGCAGTGAACGGATTGGGCAGGGGGACGAGCAGTACTTC. Protein sequence: CASSERIGQGDEQYF.

The V gene is TRBV4-1, the J gene TRBJ2-1; TRBD2 matches at 10 bases. The CDR3 totals 16 residues. V lost 0 bases and J lost 10; bases outside the gene matches: 9. Germline V gene data show CDR1 as MGHRA and CDR2 as YSYEKL. CDR3 in DNA: TGCGCCAGCAGCCAAGAAGACCTAGCGGGAGTCTTGGAGCAGTTCTTC. Translation: CASSQEDLAGVLEQFF.

The chain is built from TRBV6-5 and TRBJ2-2, with D unresolved. Trimming pared 6 bases from V and 1 base from J, leaving 3 bases between. The CDR3 is 12 amino acids. Germline V gene lookup returns CDR1 MNHEY and CDR2 SVGAGI. For the CDR3, the DNA is TGTGCCAGCAGCTGGAACACCGGGGAGCTGTTTTTT. Translation gives CASSWNTGELFF.

The chain combines TRBV13 with TRBJ2-2; the match to TRBD1 covers 9 bases. Germline lookup yields CDR1 PRHDT and CDR2 FYEKMQ (reference sequence). The ends lost 4 bases at V and 5 bases at J; junction bases unmatched: 5. This CDR3 is built from 15 residues. The CDR3 nucleotides read TGTGCCAGCAGCTGGGGACAGGGAGGGACCGGGGAGCTGTTTTTT. Translation: CASSWGQGGTGELFF.

The rearrangement links TRBV7-3 to TRBJ2-2; D gene ambiguous. V shed 5 bases and J shed 1 base, with 8 bases lying between them. CDR3 length: 14 amino acids. The V gene's germline CDR1 is SGHTA and CDR2 FQGTGA. CDR3 DNA sequence: TGTGCCAGCAGCCTGACACTGAACACCGGGGAGCTGTTTTTT. As protein: CASSLTLNTGELFF. Filled out from reference TRBV7-3 and TRBJ2-2, the complete variable domain reads GAGVSQTPSNKVTEKGKYVELRCDPISGHTALYWYRQSLGQGPEFLIYFQGTGAADDSGLPNDRFFAVRPEGSVSTLKIQRTERGDSAVYLCASSLTLNTGELFFGEGSRLTVL.

The CDR3 region has the DNA TGTGCCAGCAGCCCTCTACTAACGAACAGGGGAGCTTTCTTT. This codes for CASSPLLTNRGAFF. This chain links TRBV3-1 (or the pseudogene TRBV3-2) with TRBJ1-1, with 7 nucleotides matching TRBD1. This CDR3 region has 14 residues. V lost 4 bases, J lost 10 bases, and 12 bases stayed unmatched. In germline, CDR1 is LGHDT, CDR2 YNNKEL (reference sequence).

The chain carries TRBV19 and TRBJ1-1; tentative D call: TRBD1 (5 bases). Trimming took 6 bases from V and 0 from J, leaving 17 bases between them. Looked up from germline, CDR1 is LNHDA and CDR2 is SQIVND (reference sequence). The CDR3 covers 16 residues. CDR3 protein: CASRGGGDPVNTEAFF. The CDR3 bases are TGTGCCAGTAGAGGTGGAGGGGACCCCGTGAACACTGAAGCTTTCTTT.